This TCR beta chain was recorded in a study of shared clonotypes between healthy human individuals. The V and J ends lost 9 bases and 3 bases respectively, with 11 bases between them. Germline V lookup: CDR1 LNHNV, CDR2 YYDKDF (reference sequence). CDR3 length equals 12 residues. Deep level was the assay's run setting. Clones were read by immunoSEQ multiplex PCR, and TCRdb kept only the in-frame ones, dropping some. The sample records about 490,000 clones, 70% to 80% being singletons. The chain is built from TRBV15 and TRBJ1-1; possibly TRBD1 for D (6 bases). This clonotype was obtained from a middle-aged woman in good health. Some clones in this sample may be carry-over from other donors' samples. Sequences were obtained from PBMCs. The CDR3 spells CATGGRDTEAFF. In nucleotides, the CDR3 is TGTGCCACAGGGGGAAGGGACACTGAAGCTTTCTTT.